The entry below describes one TCR beta chain. Its target is not known. The data belong to a study of CD8 T cells in ankylosing spondylitis. Germline assignment: CDR1 DFQATT and CDR2 SNEGSKA (reference sequence). CDR3 length equals 11 residues. V was clipped by 3 bases and J by 6 bases, with 9 bases between them. Study-level findings and limits: Among TCR beta sequences, a motif of eight highly homologous variants appeared characteristic of ankylosing spondylitis blood.

MiXCR, applied by TCRdb to the 5' RACE reads, yields one record per CDR3 protein. The sample has 200,000 or so distinct CDR3 sequences; about 26% are singletons. This receptor was taken from a male donor with ankylosing spondylitis or in good health (not recorded which). The sequenced sample was blood, either unsorted or a sorted T cell fraction (not recorded which). V gene TRBV20-1 combines with J gene TRBJ2-7; the D is unclear. The CDR3 region has the DNA TGCAGTGCTAGCCCCTTGGGCGAGCAGTACTTC. Amino acid sequence: CSASPLGEQYF.